The text below deals with one TCR beta chain. The sample is drawn from a study of shared clonotypes between healthy human individuals. About the study: Aged 18 to 49, the donors were a couple of women and a few men.

Authors' analysis steps: Sequence data from immunoSEQ were junction-only and lacked quality scores; consequently, filtering differed. Produced via immunoSEQ multiplex PCR; TCRdb's table is partial and in-frame only. The DNA gave D and trimming, while V, J and clone size come from that table. Seen here are about 2.3 million clones, 80% to 95% observed once, and the top ten hold roughly 0.34%. From germline, CDR1 is MNHEY and CDR2 SMNVEV (reference sequence). The CDR3 contains 19 residues. Trimming removed 6 bases from V and 5 bases from J; junction bases left unmatched: 14. A CD45RA+ naive subset and a CD45RA-negative memory subset were split from CD4+ cells.

Sequencing was carried out using naive CD4+ T cells from PBMCs. Subset in this sample: CD45RA+ positively selected. The chain is built from TRBV27 and TRBJ2-2; 14 bases agree with TRBD2. This TCR was sampled from a man aged 18-30 years in good health. Some clones in this sample may be carry-over from other donors' samples. CDR3 DNA: TGTGCCAGCAGGCAGCTCGGGACTAGCGGGAGCCGAAGGACCGGGGAGCTGTTTTTT. Protein sequence: CASRQLGTSGSRRTGELFF.